Listed below are T cell receptor beta chains from one sample, sequenced in a study of shared clonotypes between healthy human individuals. The data were produced by immunoSEQ multiplex PCR, yet TCRdb's version contains in-frame clones alone and is incomplete. The table has under 1 million clones, nearly 95% seen once. The source material was naive CD8+ T cells sorted from blood. The receptor source for this set is a man aged 25-45 years in good health. Each CDR3 is given with its conserved first and last residue. The D gene is left open where the match is weak. The listing skips clone size in some rows; elsewhere it reads once, few, many or a size class.

>TRBD1|TRBJ2-3|-|TRBV2
CAIDRGATDTQYF
TGTGCCATAGACAGGGGTGCCACAGATACGCAGTATTTT
>TRBD2|TRBJ2-7|-|TRBV9
CASSNGTSGSVSYEQYF
TGTGCCAGCAGCAATGGGACTAGCGGGAGTGTGTCCTACGAGCAGTACTTC
>-|TRBJ2-7|-|TRBV2
CASSGTGYEQYF
TGTGCCAGCAGTGGTACCGGGTACGAGCAGTACTTC
>-|TRBJ2-7|-|TRBV13
CASSLDRTSHEQYF
TGTGCCAGCAGCTTAGACCGCACATCACACGAGCAGTACTTC
>-|TRBJ2-2|-|TRBV7-6
CASRSGAGELFF
TGTGCCAGCAGGTCGGGAGCCGGGGAGCTGTTTTTT
>-|TRBJ2-1|-|TRBV27
CASSLPSRTVEGYNEQFF
TGTGCCAGCAGTTTACCTTCCCGGACGGTAGAGGGGTACAATGAGCAGTTCTTC
>TRBD1|TRBJ2-7|-|TRBV6-1
CASSERGLVSEQYF
TGTGCCAGCAGTGAAAGGGGGCTAGTAAGCGAGCAGTACTTC
>-|TRBJ1-1|-|TRBV2
CASSWTGENTEAFF
TGTGCCAGCAGCTGGACGGGGGAGAACACTGAAGCTTTCTTT
>TRBD2|TRBJ2-3|-|TRBV5-6
CASSLGASGSADTQYF
TGTGCCAGCAGCTTGGGAGCTAGCGGGAGTGCAGATACGCAGTATTTT
>-|TRBJ2-1|-|TRBV2
CASSESVGSHEQFF
TGTGCCAGCAGTGAATCTGTAGGGTCCCATGAGCAGTTCTTC
>-|TRBJ2-1|-|TRBV9
CASSLSGRTEYNEQFF
TGTGCCAGCAGCCTCTCAGGGAGGACAGAATACAATGAGCAGTTCTTC
>TRBD2|TRBJ2-2|-|TRBV29-1
CSVASGIGTGELFF
TGCAGCGTTGCTAGCGGGATAGGTACCGGGGAGCTGTTTTTT
>-|TRBJ2-6|-|TRBV7-9
CASSQVSSGANVLTF
TGTGCCAGCAGCCAAGTAAGCTCTGGGGCCAACGTCCTGACTTTC
>-|TRBJ1-2|-|TRBV29-1
CSVEDPYGYTF
TGCAGCGTTGAAGATCCTTATGGCTACACCTTC
>-|TRBJ2-3|-|TRBV9
CASSVVGGGTTDTQYF
TGTGCCAGCAGCGTAGTCGGGGGCGGGACCACAGATACGCAGTATTTT
>-|TRBJ2-2|-|TRBV27
CASSTGTTNTGELFF
TGTGCCAGCAGCACCGGGACCACAAACACCGGGGAGCTGTTTTTT
>-|TRBJ2-3|-|TRBV4-3
CASSQSASGFSTDTQYF
TGCGCCAGCAGCCAATCTGCTAGTGGGTTTAGCACAGATACGCAGTATTTT
>TRBD2|TRBJ2-7|few|TRBV7-9
CASSSGGVHEQYF
TGTGCCAGCAGCTCGGGAGGAGTCCACGAGCAGTACTTC
>TRBD2|TRBJ2-1|-|TRBV7-9
CASSGRLADNEQFF
TGTGCCAGCAGCGGGAGGCTAGCGGACAATGAGCAGTTCTTC
>-|TRBJ2-5|-|TRBV27
CASSPLAGRDQETQYF
TGTGCCAGCAGTCCCTTGGCGGGAAGGGACCAAGAGACCCAGTACTTC
>-|TRBJ2-1|-|TRBV20-1
CSARGGAQQFF
TGCAGTGCTAGGGGCGGCGCCCAGCAGTTCTTC
>TRBD2|TRBJ2-3|-|TRBV6-5
CASSRGADTQYF
TGTGCCAGTAGCCGGGGGGCAGATACGCAGTATTTT
>-|TRBJ2-7|-|TRBV6-5
CASSNGGSNYEQYF
TGTGCCAGCAGTAACGGAGGCAGTAACTACGAGCAGTACTTC
>-|TRBJ2-2|-|TRBV6-6
CASNVRPNTGELFF
TGTGCCAGCAACGTGAGACCGAACACCGGGGAGCTGTTTTTT
>-|TRBJ2-3|-|TRBV7-9
CASTPDRTRRTDTQYF
TGTGCCAGCACCCCTGATAGGACCAGACGCACAGATACGCAGTATTTT
>-|TRBJ2-1|-|TRBV18
CASSERHPGQFF
TGTGCCAGCTCAGAACGGCACCCCGGGCAGTTCTTC
>-|TRBJ1-1|-|TRBV5-5
CASSLGRSKNDAFF
TGTGCCAGCAGCTTGGGACGGTCCAAGAATGATGCTTTCTTT
>TRBD2|TRBJ2-1|-|TRBV30
CAWSSPGTSVFYNEQFF
TGTGCCTGGAGCTCCCCCGGGACTAGCGTATTTTACAATGAGCAGTTCTTC
>-|TRBJ2-6|-|TRBV7-6
CASSLKGGTSGANVLTF
TGTGCCAGCAGCTTAAAAGGGGGGACATCTGGGGCCAACGTCCTGACTTTC
>-|TRBJ1-2|once|TRBV6-1
CASSEAWTLASFANYGYTF
TGTGCCAGCAGTGAAGCCTGGACACTGGCTTCTTTCGCTAACTATGGCTACACCTTC
>TRBD1|TRBJ2-5|-|TRBV4-1
CASSPLGIPTGVQETQYF
TGCGCCAGCAGCCCGCTGGGAATCCCGACAGGGGTTCAAGAGACCCAGTACTTC
>TRBD1|TRBJ1-2|once|TRBV28
CASSPHDADRTLVDYGYTF
TGTGCCAGCAGTCCACACGATGCGGACAGGACCCTAGTCGACTATGGCTACACCTTC
>-|TRBJ2-7|-|TRBV28
CASRGGTPTHEQYF
TGTGCCAGCAGAGGTGGGACTCCTACCCACGAGCAGTACTTC
>-|TRBJ2-1|-|TRBV5-1
CASSLGMGGHEQFF
TGCGCCAGCAGCTTGGGTATGGGGGGCCATGAGCAGTTCTTC
>-|TRBJ2-7|-|TRBV5-1
CASSLEGYEQYF
TGCGCCAGCAGCTTGGAGGGTTACGAGCAGTACTTC
>-|TRBJ2-1|-|TRBV7-9
CASSLWEYDEQFF
TGTGCCAGCAGCTTATGGGAGTACGATGAGCAGTTCTTC
>-|TRBJ2-3|-|TRBV11-2
CASSFGEGRADTQYF
TGTGCCAGCAGCTTTGGCGAGGGCAGGGCAGATACGCAGTATTTT
>-|TRBJ2-3|once|TRBV4-1
CASSQAAIPTDTQYF
TGCGCCAGCAGCCAAGCGGCTATCCCCACAGATACGCAGTATTTT
>-|TRBJ1-3|-|TRBV19
CASSLGTAGNTIYF
TGTGCCAGTAGTCTTGGGACCGCTGGAAACACCATATATTTT
>-|TRBJ2-5|-|TRBV5-4
CASSLEGVWETQYF
TGTGCCAGCAGCCTAGAGGGGGTATGGGAGACCCAGTACTTC
>-|TRBJ2-1|-|TRBV5-6
CASSSGTKSFDEQFF
TGTGCCAGCAGCTCGGGGACCAAAAGTTTTGATGAGCAGTTCTTC
>-|TRBJ2-6|-|TRBV28
CASSLGGSGANVLTF
TGTGCCAGCAGTTTAGGGGGCTCTGGGGCCAACGTCCTGACTTTC
>-|TRBJ1-5|-|TRBV27
CASSPGGAQPQHF
TGTGCCAGCAGTCCTGGGGGGGCTCAGCCCCAGCATTTT
>-|TRBJ2-3|-|TRBV29-1
CSVEDLEGIVTDTQYF
TGCAGCGTTGAAGATCTTGAGGGAATCGTGACAGATACGCAGTATTTT
>-|TRBJ2-1|-|TRBV6-5
CASSYGAKGVNEQFF
TGTGCCAGCAGTTACGGGGCCAAGGGGGTGAATGAGCAGTTCTTC
>-|TRBJ2-7|once|TRBV5-1
CASSLRAGRYEQYF
TGCGCCAGCAGCTTGAGGGCGGGACGGTACGAGCAGTACTTC
>-|TRBJ2-7|-|TRBV27
CASSFSGDYEQYF
TGTGCCAGCAGTTTTTCGGGGGACTACGAGCAGTACTTC
>-|TRBJ1-1|-|TRBV6-6
CASSYVKNTEAFF
TGTGCCAGCAGTTACGTGAAGAACACTGAAGCTTTCTTT
>TRBD1|TRBJ2-7|-|TRBV27
CASSRPGQGAIEQYF
TGTGCCAGCAGCCGACCGGGACAGGGGGCGATCGAGCAGTACTTC
>-|TRBJ1-5|-|TRBV4-3
CASSQDRGGSNQPQHF
TGCGCCAGCAGCCAAGATCGGGGAGGTAGCAATCAGCCCCAGCATTTT
>-|TRBJ2-7|-|TRBV19
CASSMRQSYEQYF
TGTGCCAGTAGTATGAGGCAATCCTACGAGCAGTACTTC
>TRBD2|TRBJ2-5|-|TRBV27
CASSPSLAGVVETQYF
TGTGCCAGCAGTCCCTCACTAGCGGGAGTGGTGGAGACCCAGTACTTC
>-|TRBJ2-7|-|TRBV10-3
CATQQGTPYEQYF
TGTGCCACCCAGCAGGGGACACCCTACGAGCAGTACTTC
>TRBD1|TRBJ2-3|-|TRBV5-6
CASSLGTDPDTQYF
TGTGCCAGCAGCCTCGGGACAGACCCAGATACGCAGTATTTT
>TRBD2|TRBJ2-7|-|TRBV27
CASSLLSGGSPYEQYF
TGTGCCAGCAGTTTATTATCCGGGGGGAGCCCCTACGAGCAGTACTTC
>TRBD2|TRBJ2-5|-|TRBV14
CASSQEGGPYQETQYF
TGTGCCAGCAGCCAAGAGGGAGGGCCGTACCAAGAGACCCAGTACTTC